This TCR beta chain originates from a study of T cell changes during pregnancy in multiple sclerosis. The method was immunoSEQ multiplex PCR; TCRdb's version includes in-frame clones alone and lacks a portion of them. Counted here are around 50,000 clones, 80% to 95% occurring once; the ten biggest clones make up 0.6% to 0.75%. The sequencing used CD4+ T cells from peripheral blood mononuclear cells, collected in the third trimester of pregnancy. The receptor was isolated from a female donor with multiple sclerosis, enrolled in a pregnancy study.

This chain's CDR3 is CASGGLAGGEQYF. The CDR3 region has the DNA TGTGCCAGCGGCGGACTAGCGGGAGGCGAGCAGTACTTC. The rearrangement uses TRBV5-4 and TRBJ2-7; TRBD2 aligns across 14 bases. The V gene's germline CDR1 is SGHNT and CDR2 YYREEE (reference sequence). This CDR3 is 13 amino acids long. J gave up 6 bases and V 7 bases, and 3 bases lay outside the gene matches.